One and the same sample provided the 2 T cell receptor beta chains below, sequenced in a study of cytomegalovirus exposure and HLA in healthy donors. Both 60 Vbeta primers and 13 Jbeta primers went into the PCR. Profiled with immunoSEQ multiplex PCR; TCRdb holds only in-frame clones, not every one. The top ten hold 2.7% of the sample, which has 110,000 or so clones, 60% to 85% seen once. Sequencing used PBMCs. The receptor source for this set is a female donor in good health and CMV-seronegative.

This clone appeared once. The rearrangement uses TRBV7-2 and TRBJ2-7; D is unclear. This CDR3 comprises 17 residues. Trimming cost V 0 bases and J 2 bases, with 17 bases left between them. Per the germline V gene, CDR1 is SGHTA and CDR2 is FQGNSA. Written as DNA, the CDR3 is TGTGCCAGCAGCTTAGCCGACCGCGGCACCGCTACCTACGAGCAGTACTTC. This encodes CASSLADRGTATYEQYF.

This rearrangement joins TRBV4-1 to TRBJ2-3; 16 positions agree with TRBD2. Germline assignment: CDR1 MGHRA and CDR2 YSYEKL. This CDR3 is built from 18 residues. The ends lost 1 base at V and 4 bases at J; junction bases unmatched: 5. CDR3 sequence reads: CASSQAGLAGGLSDTQYF. The CDR3 DNA sequence: TGCGCCAGCAGCCAAGCGGGACTAGCGGGGGGGCTTTCAGATACGCAGTATTTT.